The rows below give T cell receptor beta chains drawn from one sample of a study of cytomegalovirus exposure and HLA in healthy donors. Libraries were prepared by immunoSEQ multiplex PCR; TCRdb keeps only in-frame clonotypes and omits some of them. This table has 75,000 to 95,000 clones, less than 70% appearing once. Specimen: PBMCs. These TCRs come from a man aged 50-60 years in good health and CMV-seronegative. The CDR3 runs from the conserved cysteine through the conserved F or W. Each record gives: CDR3 protein, CDR3 DNA, clone size, V gene, J gene, D gene. A D gene is named only where the DNA matches it firmly. Part of the rows lack a size; the others show once, few, many or a class for expanded clones.

CDR3: CASSQAHPGGYGYTF; DNA: TGTGCCAGCAGCCAAGCCCACCCAGGGGGCTATGGCTACACCTTC; size: .; V: TRBV4-2; J: TRBJ1-2; D: TRBD1
CDR3: CASSESRAGSTEAFF; DNA: TGTGCCAGCAGTGAATCTAGGGCAGGGTCCACTGAAGCTTTCTTT; size: .; V: TRBV25-1; J: TRBJ1-1; D: .
CDR3: CASSQGKQSPYGYTF; DNA: TGCGCCAGCAGCCAAGGGAAACAGAGTCCTTATGGCTACACCTTC; size: .; V: TRBV4-1; J: TRBJ1-2; D: .
CDR3: CASRVQGPANTGELFF; DNA: TGCGCCAGCAGAGTACAGGGGCCCGCGAACACCGGGGAGCTGTTTTTT; size: .; V: TRBV10-1; J: TRBJ2-2; D: TRBD1
CDR3: CASSLRAGGSTPSRQYF; DNA: TGTGCCAGCAGCTTAAGGGCGGGGGGCTCCACTCCCAGCCGGCAGTACTTC; size: many; V: TRBV7-2; J: TRBJ2-7; D: TRBD2
CDR3: CASSTGTSDYNEQFF; DNA: TGTGCCAGTAGCACTGGGACTAGCGACTACAATGAGCAGTTCTTC; size: .; V: TRBV19; J: TRBJ2-1; D: TRBD2
CDR3: CASSLMAGSNQPQHF; DNA: TGTGCCAGCAGCTTAATGGCAGGTAGCAATCAGCCCCAGCATTTT; size: .; V: TRBV7-3; J: TRBJ1-5; D: .
CDR3: CANLPSRLAGADTQYF; DNA: TGTGCCAACCTCCCCTCCCGACTAGCGGGGGCAGATACGCAGTATTTT; size: .; V: TRBV7-8; J: TRBJ2-3; D: TRBD2
CDR3: CASSLPHSSGGASDTQYF; DNA: TGCGCCAGCAGCTTGCCCCACTCCAGCGGGGGGGCCTCAGATACGCAGTATTTT; size: .; V: TRBV5-1; J: TRBJ2-3; D: TRBD2
CDR3: CAISVDSPYSNQPQHF; DNA: TGTGCCATCAGTGTCGACAGCCCGTATAGCAATCAGCCCCAGCATTTT; size: once; V: TRBV10-3; J: TRBJ1-5; D: .
CDR3: CASRASAGANTGELFF; DNA: TGTGCCAGCAGGGCTTCAGCGGGGGCGAACACCGGGGAGCTGTTTTTT; size: .; V: TRBV7-2; J: TRBJ2-2; D: TRBD2
CDR3: CASSFHSPGGGEKLFF; DNA: TGTGCCAGCAGTTTTCATAGTCCAGGGGGCGGTGAAAAACTGTTTTTT; size: .; V: TRBV27; J: TRBJ1-4; D: TRBD1
CDR3: CASGTVNSNQPQHF; DNA: TGTGCCAGCGGGACAGTGAATAGCAATCAGCCCCAGCATTTT; size: few; V: TRBV21-1; J: TRBJ1-5; D: .
CDR3: CASSGGLGEKLFF; DNA: TGTGCCAGCTCGGGGGGGCTGGGAGAAAAACTGTTTTTT; size: .; V: TRBV28; J: TRBJ1-4; D: .
CDR3: CASSQTGTRYNEQFF; DNA: TGCGCCAGCAGCCAAACCGGGACTAGATACAATGAGCAGTTCTTC; size: .; V: TRBV4-3; J: TRBJ2-1; D: TRBD2
CDR3: CASGGGPSSYNEQFF; DNA: TGTGCCAGCGGGGGCGGCCCAAGCTCCTACAATGAGCAGTTCTTC; size: .; V: TRBV9; J: TRBJ2-1; D: .
CDR3: CASSLAGQGGDTQYF; DNA: TGTGCCAGCAGCTTAGCGGGGCAGGGAGGGGATACGCAGTATTTT; size: once; V: TRBV7-2; J: TRBJ2-3; D: TRBD2
CDR3: CASSFAGQPQHF; DNA: TGTGCCAGCAGCTTCGCGGGGCAGCCCCAGCATTTT; size: .; V: TRBV7-2; J: TRBJ1-5; D: .
CDR3: CASSPGQGRNTEAFF; DNA: TGTGCCAGCAGCCCAGGACAGGGGAGGAACACTGAAGCTTTCTTT; size: .; V: TRBV9; J: TRBJ1-1; D: TRBD1
CDR3: CASSQIPGLKDSQPQHF; DNA: TGTGCCAGCAGCCAAATTCCGGGACTCAAAGATAGCCAGCCCCAGCATTTT; size: once; V: TRBV14; J: TRBJ1-5; D: .
CDR3: CASSLGVGGTEAFF; DNA: TGTGCCAGCAGCCTAGGGGTAGGGGGTACTGAAGCTTTCTTT; size: .; V: TRBV4-2; J: TRBJ1-1; D: .
CDR3: CASTLGGWTTEAFF; DNA: TGTGCCAGCACCTTAGGGGGTTGGACCACTGAAGCTTTCTTT; size: .; V: TRBV5-6; J: TRBJ1-1; D: .
CDR3: CASSSLAMGATNEKLFF; DNA: TGTGCCAGCAGCTCCCTAGCGATGGGTGCAACTAATGAAAAACTGTTTTTT; size: .; V: TRBV11-2; J: TRBJ1-4; D: .
CDR3: CASSRLAGAREQFF; DNA: TGTGCCAGCAGCCGCCTAGCGGGAGCGAGAGAGCAGTTCTTC; size: .; V: TRBV13; J: TRBJ2-1; D: TRBD2
CDR3: CASSGPPPPGGAFF; DNA: TGTGCCAGCAGCGGCCCTCCTCCCCCCGGGGGAGCTTTCTTT; size: few; V: TRBV9; J: TRBJ1-1; D: .
CDR3: CASSIRFSGRSTDTQYF; DNA: TGTGCCAGTAGTATTCGATTTAGCGGGCGCAGCACAGATACGCAGTATTTT; size: once; V: TRBV19; J: TRBJ2-3; D: TRBD2
CDR3: CASGLGQGILDGELFF; DNA: TGTGCTAGTGGTTTGGGACAGGGGATATTGGACGGGGAGCTGTTTTTT; size: few; V: TRBV12-5; J: TRBJ2-2; D: TRBD1
CDR3: CASSLMRGYNQPQHF; DNA: TGTGCCAGCAGTTTAATGAGGGGGTACAATCAGCCCCAGCATTTT; size: .; V: TRBV28; J: TRBJ1-5; D: .
CDR3: CARKSHCGRPPHTQYF; DNA: TGTGCCAGAAAATCCCATTGTGGGAGACCCCCCCATACGCAGTATTTT; size: .; V: TRBV5-3; J: TRBJ2-3; D: .
CDR3: CASSLTGGAGNTEAFF; DNA: TGTGCCAGCAGTCTTACAGGGGGCGCAGGAAACACTGAAGCTTTCTTT; size: few; V: TRBV28; J: TRBJ1-1; D: TRBD1
CDR3: CASSLYQGAGNTEAFF; DNA: TGTGCCAGCAGCTTATACCAGGGGGCTGGGAACACTGAAGCTTTCTTT; size: once; V: TRBV7-9; J: TRBJ1-1; D: TRBD1
CDR3: CASSLSGATSYGYTF; DNA: TGCGCCAGCAGCTTATCGGGAGCCACGAGCTATGGCTACACCTTC; size: .; V: TRBV5-1; J: TRBJ1-2; D: .